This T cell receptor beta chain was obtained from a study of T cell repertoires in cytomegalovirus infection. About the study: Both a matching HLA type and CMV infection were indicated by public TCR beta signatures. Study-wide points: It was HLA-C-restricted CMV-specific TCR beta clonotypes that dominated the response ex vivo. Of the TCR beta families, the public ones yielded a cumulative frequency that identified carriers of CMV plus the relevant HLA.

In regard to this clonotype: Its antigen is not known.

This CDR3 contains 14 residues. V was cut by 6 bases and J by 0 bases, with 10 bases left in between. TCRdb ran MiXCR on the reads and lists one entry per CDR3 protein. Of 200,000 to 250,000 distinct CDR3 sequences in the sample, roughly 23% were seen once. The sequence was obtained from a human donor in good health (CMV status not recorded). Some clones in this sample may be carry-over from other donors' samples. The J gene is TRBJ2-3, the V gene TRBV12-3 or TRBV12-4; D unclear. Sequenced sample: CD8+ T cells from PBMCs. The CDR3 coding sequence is TGTGCCAGCAGCCCTTTTTTGAGCACAGATACGCAGTATTTT. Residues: CASSPFLSTDTQYF.